These 3 T cell receptor beta chains share one sample of origin, sequenced in a study of post-analysis software for immune sequencing data. General observations from the study: Included in a set of several TRBV segments more frequent in patients than controls were TRBV5-6, TRBV5-1 and TRBV20-1.

Unique molecular identifiers tagged the TCR beta cDNA libraries. Each CDR3 protein is one row after TCRdb ran MiXCR on the PCR reads. Among about half a million distinct CDR3 sequences listed, roughly 45% were seen once. What these receptors recognize is not known. The sequencing sample was made of blood. The receptors originated from a girl between 5 and 17 years old with multiple sclerosis.

This clonotype came up many times. The junction differs from germline at one of its ends, possibly a read error. The rearrangement joins TRBV27 to TRBJ2-7; D assignment may be TRBD1 or TRBD2 (7 bases each). The germline gives CDR1 MNHEY, CDR2 SMNVEV (reference sequence). This CDR3 spans 13 amino acids. The CDR3 coding sequence is TGCGCCAGCAGCCCAGGGGGGGTCTACGAGCAGTACTTC. It specifies CASSPGGVYEQYF.

The rearrangement joins TRBV4-1 to TRBJ2-7; D is possibly TRBD1 (6 bases). V dropped 3 bases and J dropped 4 bases, with 13 bases sitting between them. The CDR3 loop spans 14 amino acids. Germline CDR1 MGHRA, CDR2 YSYEKL. The CDR3 nucleotides are TGCGCCAGCAGCCATGGCGCGCAGGGGTACGAGCAGTACTTC. Protein: CASSHGAQGYEQYF.

This chain links TRBV20-1 with TRBJ2-5; 9 nucleotides line up with TRBD1. The CDR3 is 16 amino acids. Germline-derived CDR1 and CDR2 are DFQATT and SNEGSKA (reference sequence). With V trimmed by 5 bases and J by 5 bases, 15 bases remained unmatched. The DNA of the CDR3 is TGCAGTGCTTACACAGGGGGCGAGGAGGGGGGGGAGACCCAGTACTTC. This gives the protein CSAYTGGEEGGETQYF.